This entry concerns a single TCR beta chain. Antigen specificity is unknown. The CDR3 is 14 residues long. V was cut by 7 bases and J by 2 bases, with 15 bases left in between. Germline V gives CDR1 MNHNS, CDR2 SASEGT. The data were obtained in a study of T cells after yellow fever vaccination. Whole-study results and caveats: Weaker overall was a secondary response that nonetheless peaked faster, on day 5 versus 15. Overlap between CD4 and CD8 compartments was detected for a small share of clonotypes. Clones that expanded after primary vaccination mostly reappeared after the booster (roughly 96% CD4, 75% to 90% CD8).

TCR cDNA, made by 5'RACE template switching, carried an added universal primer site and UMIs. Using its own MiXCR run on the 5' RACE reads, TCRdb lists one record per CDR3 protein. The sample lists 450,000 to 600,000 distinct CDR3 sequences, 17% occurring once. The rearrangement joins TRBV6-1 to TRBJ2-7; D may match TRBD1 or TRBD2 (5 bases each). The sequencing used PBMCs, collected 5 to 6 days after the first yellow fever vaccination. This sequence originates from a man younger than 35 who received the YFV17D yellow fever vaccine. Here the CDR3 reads CASKLRTGPYEQYV. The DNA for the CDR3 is TGTGCCAGCAAGCTCCGGACGGGACCCTACGAGCAGTACGTC.